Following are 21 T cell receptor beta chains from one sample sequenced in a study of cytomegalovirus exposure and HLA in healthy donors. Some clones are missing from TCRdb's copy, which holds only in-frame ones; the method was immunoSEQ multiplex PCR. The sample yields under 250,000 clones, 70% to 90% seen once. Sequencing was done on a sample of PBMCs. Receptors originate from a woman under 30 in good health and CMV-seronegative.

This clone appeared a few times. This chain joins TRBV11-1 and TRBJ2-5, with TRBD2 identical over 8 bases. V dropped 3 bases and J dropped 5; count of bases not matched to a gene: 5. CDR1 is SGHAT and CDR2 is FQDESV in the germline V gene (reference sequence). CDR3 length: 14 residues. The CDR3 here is CASSFRTSSETQYF. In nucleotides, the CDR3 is TGTGCCAGCAGCTTTCGGACTAGCTCGGAGACCCAGTACTTC.

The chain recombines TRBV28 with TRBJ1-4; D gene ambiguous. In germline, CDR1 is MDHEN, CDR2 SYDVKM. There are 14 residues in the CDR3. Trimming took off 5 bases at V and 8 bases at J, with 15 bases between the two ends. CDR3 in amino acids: CASSLYPQEEKLFF. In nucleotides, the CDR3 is TGTGCCAGCAGTCTTTACCCCCAGGAGGAAAAACTGTTTTTT. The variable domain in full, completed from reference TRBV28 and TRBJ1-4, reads DVKVTQSSRYLVKRTGEKVFLECVQDMDHENMFWYRQDPGLGLRLIYFSYDVKMKEKGDIPEGYSVSREKKERFSLILESASTNQTSMYLCASSLYPQEEKLFFGSGTQLSVL.

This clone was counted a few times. CDR3 sequence: CASSPGKGGEQFF. CDR3 in DNA: TGTGCCAGCAGCCCAGGCAAGGGTGGTGAGCAGTTCTTC. The chain combines TRBV11-3 with TRBJ2-1; D is uncertain. The CDR3 extends over 13 amino acids. Germline CDR1 is SGHNT and CDR2 is YENEEA. V lost 5 bases, J lost 9 bases, and 14 bases lay in between.

The chain's CDR3 is CASSAMTSGRYNEQFF. The CDR3 DNA reads as TGTGCCAGCAGTGCCATGACTAGCGGGAGGTACAATGAGCAGTTCTTC. The V and J genes are TRBV6-1 and TRBJ2-1; 13 bases match TRBD2. V was pared by 4 bases and J by 4 bases, with 4 bases of the junction left unmatched. The CDR3 consists of 16 residues. The germline V gene encodes CDR1 MNHNS and CDR2 SASEGT.

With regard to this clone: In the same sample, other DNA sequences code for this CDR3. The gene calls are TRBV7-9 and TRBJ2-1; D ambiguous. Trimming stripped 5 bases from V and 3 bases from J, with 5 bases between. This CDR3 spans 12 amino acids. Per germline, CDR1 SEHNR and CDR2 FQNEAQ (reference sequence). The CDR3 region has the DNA TGTGCCAGCAGCGCCGGCTACAATGAGCAGTTCTTC. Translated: CASSAGYNEQFF.

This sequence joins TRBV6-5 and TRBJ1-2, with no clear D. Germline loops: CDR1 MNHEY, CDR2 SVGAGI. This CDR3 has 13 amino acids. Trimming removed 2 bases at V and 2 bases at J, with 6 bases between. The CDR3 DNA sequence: TGTGCCAGCAGTTACGATTCGAACTATGGCTACACCTTC. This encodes CASSYDSNYGYTF.

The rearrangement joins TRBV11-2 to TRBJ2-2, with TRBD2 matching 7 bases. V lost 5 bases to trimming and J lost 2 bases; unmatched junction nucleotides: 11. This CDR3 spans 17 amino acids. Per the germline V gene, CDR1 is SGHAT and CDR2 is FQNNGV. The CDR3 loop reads CASSPRGRVLNTGELFF. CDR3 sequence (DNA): TGTGCCAGCAGCCCTCGAGGGAGGGTCCTTAACACCGGGGAGCTGTTTTTT. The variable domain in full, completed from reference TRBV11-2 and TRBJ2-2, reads EAGVAQSPRYKIIEKRQSVAFWCNPISGHATLYWYQQILGQGPKLLIQFQNNGVVDDSQLPKDRFSAERLKGVDSTLKIQPAKLEDSAVYLCASSPRGRVLNTGELFFGEGSRLTVL.

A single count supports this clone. CDR3 coding DNA: TGTGCCACCAGCAGGTCCAGGGAAAACACTGAAGCTTTCTTT. Its translation is CATSRSRENTEAFF. The rearrangement joins TRBV15 to TRBJ1-1, with D maybe TRBD1 (5 bases). The CDR3 consists of 14 residues. The germline V and J ends were trimmed by 3 bases and 2 bases, with 10 bases remaining between them. Germline V CDR1 and CDR2: LNHNV, YYDKDF (reference sequence). The entire variable domain, with the rest obtained from reference TRBV15 and TRBJ1-1, is as follows: DAMVIQNPRYQVTQFGKPVTLSCSQTLNHNVMYWYQQKSSQAPKLLFHYYDKDFNNEADTPDNFQSRRPNTSFCFLDIRSPGLGDTAMYLCATSRSRENTEAFFGQGTRLTVV.

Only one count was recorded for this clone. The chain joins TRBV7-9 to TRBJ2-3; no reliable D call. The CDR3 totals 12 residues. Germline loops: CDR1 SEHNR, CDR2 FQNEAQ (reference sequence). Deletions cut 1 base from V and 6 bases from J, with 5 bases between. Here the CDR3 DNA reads TGTGCCAGCAGCTTAGGTGTCGATACGCAGTATTTT. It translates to CASSLGVDTQYF.

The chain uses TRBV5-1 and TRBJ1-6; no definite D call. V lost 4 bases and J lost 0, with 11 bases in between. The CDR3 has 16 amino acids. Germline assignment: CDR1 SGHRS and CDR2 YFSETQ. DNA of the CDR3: TGCGCCAGCAGCCCAGAGGAAAGCTCCTATAATTCACCCCTCCACTTT. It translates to CASSPEESSYNSPLHF.

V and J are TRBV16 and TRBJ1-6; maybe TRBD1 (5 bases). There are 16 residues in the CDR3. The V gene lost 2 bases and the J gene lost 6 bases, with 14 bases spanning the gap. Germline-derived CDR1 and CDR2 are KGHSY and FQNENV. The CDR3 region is CASSQDRGRSNSPLHF. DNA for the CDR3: TGTGCCAGCAGCCAAGACCGGGGGAGAAGTAATTCACCCCTCCACTTT.

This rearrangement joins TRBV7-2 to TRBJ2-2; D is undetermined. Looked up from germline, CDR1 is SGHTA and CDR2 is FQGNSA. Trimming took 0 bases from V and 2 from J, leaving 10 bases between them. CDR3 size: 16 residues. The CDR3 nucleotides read TGTGCCAGCAGCTTAGCGCACGGGTTTAACACCGGGGAGCTGTTTTTT. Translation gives CASSLAHGFNTGELFF.

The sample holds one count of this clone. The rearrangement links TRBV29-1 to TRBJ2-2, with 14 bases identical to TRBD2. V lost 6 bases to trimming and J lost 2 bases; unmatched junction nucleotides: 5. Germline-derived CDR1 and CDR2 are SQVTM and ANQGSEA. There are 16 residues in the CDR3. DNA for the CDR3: TGCAGCGTAGCCGGACTAGCGGGAGGAAACACCGGGGAGCTGTTTTTT. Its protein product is CSVAGLAGGNTGELFF.

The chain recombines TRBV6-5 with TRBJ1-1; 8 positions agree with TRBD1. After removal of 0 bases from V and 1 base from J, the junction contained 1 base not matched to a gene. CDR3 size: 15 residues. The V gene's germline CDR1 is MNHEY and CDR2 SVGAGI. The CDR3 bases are TGTGCCAGCAGTTACTCTGGACAGGGGAACACTGAAGCTTTCTTT. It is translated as CASSYSGQGNTEAFF.

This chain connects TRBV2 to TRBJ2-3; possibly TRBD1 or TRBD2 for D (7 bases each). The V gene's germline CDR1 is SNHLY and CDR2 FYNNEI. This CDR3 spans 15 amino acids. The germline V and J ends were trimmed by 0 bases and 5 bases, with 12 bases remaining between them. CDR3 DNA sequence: TGTGCCAGCAGTGAAGCTACAGGGGAGGGAGATACGCAGTATTTT. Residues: CASSEATGEGDTQYF.

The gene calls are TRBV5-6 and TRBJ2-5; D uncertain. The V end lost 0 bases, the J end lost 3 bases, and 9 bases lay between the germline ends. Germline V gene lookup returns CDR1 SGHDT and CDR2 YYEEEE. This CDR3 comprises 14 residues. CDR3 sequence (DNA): TGTGCCAGCAGCTTGGCGGGCGGCAAAGAGACCCAGTACTTC. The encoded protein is CASSLAGGKETQYF. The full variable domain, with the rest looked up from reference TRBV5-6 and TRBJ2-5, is DAGVTQSPTHLIKTRGQQVTLRCSPKSGHDTVSWYQQALGQGPQFIFQYYEEEERQRGNFPDRFSGHQFPNYSSELNVNALLLGDSALYLCASSLAGGKETQYFGPGTRLLVL.

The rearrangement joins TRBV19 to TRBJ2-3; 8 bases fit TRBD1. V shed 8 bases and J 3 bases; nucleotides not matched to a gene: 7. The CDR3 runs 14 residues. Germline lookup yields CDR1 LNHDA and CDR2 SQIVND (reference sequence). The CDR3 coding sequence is TGTGCCAGTGTGGACAGGGCAGGGACAGATACGCAGTATTTT. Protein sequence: CASVDRAGTDTQYF.

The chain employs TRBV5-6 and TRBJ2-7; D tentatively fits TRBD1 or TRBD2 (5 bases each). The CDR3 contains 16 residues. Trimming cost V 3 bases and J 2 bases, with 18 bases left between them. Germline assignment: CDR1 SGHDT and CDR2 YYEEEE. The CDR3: CASSWNAGTATYEQYF. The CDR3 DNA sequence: TGTGCCAGCAGCTGGAACGCCGGGACGGCCACCTACGAGCAGTACTTC.

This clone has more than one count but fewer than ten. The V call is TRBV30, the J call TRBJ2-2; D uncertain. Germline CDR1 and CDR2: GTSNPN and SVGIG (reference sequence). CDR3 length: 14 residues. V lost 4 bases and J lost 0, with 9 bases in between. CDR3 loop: CAWTRLSNTGELFF. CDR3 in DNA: TGTGCCTGGACTCGGTTATCGAACACCGGGGAGCTGTTTTTT.

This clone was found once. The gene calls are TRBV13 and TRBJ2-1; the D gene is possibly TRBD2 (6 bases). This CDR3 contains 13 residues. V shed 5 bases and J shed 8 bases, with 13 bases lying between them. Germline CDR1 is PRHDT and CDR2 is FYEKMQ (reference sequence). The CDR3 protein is CASSREMADEQFF. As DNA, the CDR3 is TGTGCCAGCAGCCGGGAGATGGCCGATGAGCAGTTCTTC. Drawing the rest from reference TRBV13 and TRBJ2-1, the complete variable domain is AAGVIQSPRHLIKEKRETATLKCYPIPRHDTVYWYQQGPGQDPQFLISFYEKMQSDKGSIPDRFSAQQFSDYHSELNMSSLELGDSALYFCASSREMADEQFFGPGTRLTVL.

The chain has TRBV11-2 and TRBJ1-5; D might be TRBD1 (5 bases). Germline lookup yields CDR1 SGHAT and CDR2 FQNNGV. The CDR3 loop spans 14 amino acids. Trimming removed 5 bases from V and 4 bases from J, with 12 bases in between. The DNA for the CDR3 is TGTGCCAGCAGCCCGGGACTCGGAAATCAGCCCCAGCATTTT. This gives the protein CASSPGLGNQPQHF.